These T cell receptor beta chains were read from a single sample in a study. TCRdb re-analysed the 5' RACE reads in MiXCR, keeping a single row per CDR3 protein. The sample includes 45,000 to 60,000 distinct CDR3 sequences, over 20% of them seen just once. Specimen: tumor-infiltrating naive CD4+ T cells sorted from the breast tumor. These receptors all come from a female donor with breast cancer. CDR3s include the opening cysteine and the closing phenylalanine or tryptophan. A D gene is named only where the DNA matches it firmly. Some rows have no size entry. The others give once, few or many, or a class for an expanded clone.

V,D,J,size,CDR3,DNA
TRBV5-1,NA,TRBJ2-3,many,CASSLGAADGAQYF,TGCGCCAGCAGCTTGGGGGCGGCAGATGGGGCGCAGTATTTT
TRBV6-2/TRBV6-3,NA,TRBJ1-5,NA,CATSESGRQPQHF,TGTGCCACCTCCGAATCGGGTAGGCAGCCCCAGCATTTT
TRBV6-5,TRBD2,TRBJ2-5,NA,CASSWGQLAGQETQYF,TGTGCCAGCAGTTGGGGGCAACTAGCGGGCCAAGAGACCCAGTACTTC
TRBV5-1,NA,TRBJ2-7,NA,CASSLSGEQYF,TGCGCCAGCAGCCTATCCGGTGAGCAGTACTTC
TRBV7-2,NA,TRBJ2-5,few,CASSLMGGGTQYF,TGTGCCAGCAGCTTAATGGGGGGAGGGACCCAGTACTTC
TRBV7-3,TRBD2,TRBJ2-3,few,CASSRDYSTDTQYF,TGTGCCAGCAGCCGGGACTATAGCACAGATACGCAGTATTTT
TRBV11-2,NA,TRBJ2-3,NA,CASSSDGAITDTQYF,TGTGCCAGCAGCTCAGACGGGGCCATAACAGATACGCAGTATTTT
TRBV2,TRBD1,TRBJ1-1,few,CASGDRGRAVDRAFF,TGTGCCAGCGGGGACAGGGGAAGAGCGGTCGATAGGGCTTTCTTT
TRBV7-8,NA,TRBJ1-5,NA,CASSPSQGRGNQPQHF,TGTGCCAGCAGCCCCTCCCAGGGCCGGGGCAATCAGCCCCAGCATTTT
TRBV5-1,NA,TRBJ2-2,NA,CASSLASNTGELFF,TGCGCCAGCAGCTTGGCCAGCAACACCGGGGAGCTGTTTTTT
TRBV20-1,NA,TRBJ2-3,NA,CSANRRGGDTQYF,TGCAGTGCTAATAGGAGGGGTGGAGATACGCAGTATTTT
TRBV5-1,TRBD1,TRBJ2-3,NA,CASSLGGQATDTQYF,TGCGCCAGCAGCTTGGGCGGACAGGCCACAGATACGCAGTATTTT
TRBV6-5,NA,TRBJ2-7,NA,CASSYSLGQRDYNYEQYF,TGTGCCAGCAGTTACTCGTTAGGTCAGAGGGATTATAACTACGAGCAGTACTTC
TRBV7-8,NA,TRBJ2-3,many,CASSQPGRDTQYF,TGTGCCAGCAGCCAACCAGGACGAGATACGCAGTATTTT
TRBV28,NA,TRBJ1-5,few,CASSLQGYQPQHF,TGTGCCAGCAGTTTACAGGGCTATCAGCCCCAGCATTTT
TRBV5-5,TRBD2,TRBJ2-3,NA,CASSRRGLAASTDTQYF,TGTGCCAGCAGCCGGCGGGGACTAGCGGCTAGCACAGATACGCAGTATTTT
TRBV7-8,TRBD2,TRBJ2-1,NA,CASSLGREGLDEQFF,TGTGCCAGCAGCTTAGGGCGGGAGGGCTTGGATGAGCAGTTCTTC
TRBV4-1,TRBD1,TRBJ1-5,NA,CASSRQGSNQPQHF,TGCGCCAGCAGCCGACAGGGGAGCAATCAGCCCCAGCATTTT
TRBV7-2,NA,TRBJ2-2,NA,CASSRSGLNTGELFF,TGTGCCAGCAGCCGGAGCGGACTTAACACCGGGGAGCTGTTTTTT
TRBV4-1,TRBD1,TRBJ2-6,few,CASRPGTGGSGANVLTF,TGCGCCAGCAGGCCCGGGACAGGGGGCTCTGGGGCCAACGTCCTGACTTTC